The clone carrying this T cell receptor beta chain has a handful of counts. The target antigen is unknown. The data originate from a study of identical twins. Study-wide findings and caveats: Sequences that were out-of-frame, alpha and twin-shared displayed an excess of low generation probability.

TCRdb processed the 5' RACE reads anew with MiXCR; each CDR3 protein has one entry. The sample contains 470,000 or so distinct CDR3 sequences, 20% to 25% of which appear only once. J was trimmed by 3 bases and V by 5 bases; bases with no gene match: 11. The CDR3 covers 17 residues. Germline V gene data show CDR1 as MNHEY and CDR2 as SVGEGT. These same data were also listed under a study on T cells expressing NK-cell markers. This second report adds: Top CD8+ clonotypes included the dominant CD3+CD56+NKG2C+ clonotypes in 5 to 7 donors.

The specimen was CD4+ T cells sorted from blood. This receptor was identified in a woman under 30 in good health. The chain recombines TRBV6-2 or TRBV6-3 with TRBJ2-1; 9 bases align to TRBD1. The CDR3 region is CASSISAGQGYYNEQFF. DNA for the CDR3: TGTGCCAGCAGTATTTCAGCCGGACAGGGGTACTACAATGAGCAGTTCTTC.